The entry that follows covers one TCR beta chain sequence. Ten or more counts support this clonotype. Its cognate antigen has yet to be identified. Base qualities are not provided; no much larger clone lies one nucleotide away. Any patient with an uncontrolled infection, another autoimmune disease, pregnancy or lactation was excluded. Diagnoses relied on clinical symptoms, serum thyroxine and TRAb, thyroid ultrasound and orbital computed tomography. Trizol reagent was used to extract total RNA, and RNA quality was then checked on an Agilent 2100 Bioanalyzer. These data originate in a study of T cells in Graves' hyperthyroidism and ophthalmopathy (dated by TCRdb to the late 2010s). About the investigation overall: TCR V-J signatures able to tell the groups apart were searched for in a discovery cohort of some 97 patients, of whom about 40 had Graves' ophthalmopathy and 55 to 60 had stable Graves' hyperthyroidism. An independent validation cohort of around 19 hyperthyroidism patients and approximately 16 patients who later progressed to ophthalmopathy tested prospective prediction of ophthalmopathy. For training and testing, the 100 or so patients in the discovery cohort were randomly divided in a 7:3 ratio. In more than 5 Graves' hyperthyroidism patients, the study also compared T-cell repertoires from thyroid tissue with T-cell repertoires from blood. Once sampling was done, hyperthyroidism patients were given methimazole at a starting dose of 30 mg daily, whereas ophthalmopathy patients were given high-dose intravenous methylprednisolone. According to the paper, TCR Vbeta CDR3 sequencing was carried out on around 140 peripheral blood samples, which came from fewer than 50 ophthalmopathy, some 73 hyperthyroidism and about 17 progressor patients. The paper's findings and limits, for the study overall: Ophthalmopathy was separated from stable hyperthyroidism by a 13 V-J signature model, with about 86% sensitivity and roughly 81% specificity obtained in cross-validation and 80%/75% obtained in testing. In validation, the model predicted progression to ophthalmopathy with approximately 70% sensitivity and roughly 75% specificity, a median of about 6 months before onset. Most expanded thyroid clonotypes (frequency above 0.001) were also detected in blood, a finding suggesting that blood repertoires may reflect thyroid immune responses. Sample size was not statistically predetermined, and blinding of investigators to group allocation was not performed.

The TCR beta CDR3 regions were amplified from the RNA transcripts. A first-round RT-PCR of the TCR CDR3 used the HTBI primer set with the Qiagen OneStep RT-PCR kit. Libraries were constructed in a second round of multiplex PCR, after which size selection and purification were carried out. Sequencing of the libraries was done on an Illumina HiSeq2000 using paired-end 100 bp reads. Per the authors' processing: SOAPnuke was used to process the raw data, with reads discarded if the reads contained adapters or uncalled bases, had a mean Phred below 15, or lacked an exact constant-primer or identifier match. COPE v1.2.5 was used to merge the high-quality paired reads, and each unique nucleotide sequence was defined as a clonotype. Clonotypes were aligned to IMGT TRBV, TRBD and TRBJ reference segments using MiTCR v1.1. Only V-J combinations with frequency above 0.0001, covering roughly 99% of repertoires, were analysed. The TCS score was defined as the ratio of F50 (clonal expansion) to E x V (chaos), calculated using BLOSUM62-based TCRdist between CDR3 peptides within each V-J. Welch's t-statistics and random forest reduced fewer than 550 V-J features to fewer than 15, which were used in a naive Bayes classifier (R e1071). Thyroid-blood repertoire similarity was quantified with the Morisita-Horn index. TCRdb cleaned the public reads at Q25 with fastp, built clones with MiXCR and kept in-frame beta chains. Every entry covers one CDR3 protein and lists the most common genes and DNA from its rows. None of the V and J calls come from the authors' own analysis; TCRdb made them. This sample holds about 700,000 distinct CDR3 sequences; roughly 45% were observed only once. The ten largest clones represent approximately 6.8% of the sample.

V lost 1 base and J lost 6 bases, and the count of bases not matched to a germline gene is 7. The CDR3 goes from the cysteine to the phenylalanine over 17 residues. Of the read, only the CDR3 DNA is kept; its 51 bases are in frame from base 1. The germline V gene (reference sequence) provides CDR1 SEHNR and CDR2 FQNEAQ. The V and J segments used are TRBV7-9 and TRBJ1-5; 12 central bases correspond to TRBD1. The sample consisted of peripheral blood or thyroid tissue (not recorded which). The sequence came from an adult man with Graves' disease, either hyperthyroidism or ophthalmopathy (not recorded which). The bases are TGTGCCAGCAGCTTAGTCGGCGGGACAGGGGGCGGTCAGCCCCAGCATTTT. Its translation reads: CASSLVGGTGGGQPQHF.